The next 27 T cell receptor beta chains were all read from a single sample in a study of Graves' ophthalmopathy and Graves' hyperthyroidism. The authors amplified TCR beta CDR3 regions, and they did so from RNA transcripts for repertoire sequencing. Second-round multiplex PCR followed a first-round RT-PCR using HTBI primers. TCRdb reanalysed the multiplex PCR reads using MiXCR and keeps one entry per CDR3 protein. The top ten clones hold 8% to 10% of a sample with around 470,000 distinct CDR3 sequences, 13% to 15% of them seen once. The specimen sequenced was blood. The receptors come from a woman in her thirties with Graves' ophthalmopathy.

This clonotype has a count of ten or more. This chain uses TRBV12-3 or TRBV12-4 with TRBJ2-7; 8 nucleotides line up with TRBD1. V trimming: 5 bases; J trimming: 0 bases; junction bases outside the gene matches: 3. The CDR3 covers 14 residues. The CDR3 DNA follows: TGTGCCAGCAGTAGGACAGGGCTCTCCTACGAGCAGTACTTC. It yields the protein CASSRTGLSYEQYF.

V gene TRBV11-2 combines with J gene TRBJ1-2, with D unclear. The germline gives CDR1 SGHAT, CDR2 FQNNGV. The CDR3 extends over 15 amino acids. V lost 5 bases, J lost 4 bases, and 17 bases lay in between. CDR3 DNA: TGTGCCAGCAGCCCCCTAGGACGGAAACTCTATGGCTACACCTTC. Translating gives CASSPLGRKLYGYTF. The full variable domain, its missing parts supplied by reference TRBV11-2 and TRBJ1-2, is EAGVAQSPRYKIIEKRQSVAFWCNPISGHATLYWYQQILGQGPKLLIQFQNNGVVDDSQLPKDRFSAERLKGVDSTLKIQPAKLEDSAVYLCASSPLGRKLYGYTFGSGTRLTVV.

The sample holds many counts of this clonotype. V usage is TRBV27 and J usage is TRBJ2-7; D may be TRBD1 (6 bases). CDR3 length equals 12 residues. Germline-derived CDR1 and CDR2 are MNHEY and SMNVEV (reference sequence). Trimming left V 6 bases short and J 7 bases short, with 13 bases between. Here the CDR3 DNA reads TGTGCCAGCAGCTTAGGGGGTGTTGAGCAGTACTTC. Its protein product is CASSLGGVEQYF.

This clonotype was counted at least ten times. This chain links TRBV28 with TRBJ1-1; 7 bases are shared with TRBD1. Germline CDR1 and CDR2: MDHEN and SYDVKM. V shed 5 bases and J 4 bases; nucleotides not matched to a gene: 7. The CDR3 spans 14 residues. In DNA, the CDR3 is TGTGCCAGCAGTAACCTACAGGGGTCCACTGAAGCTTTCTTT. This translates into CASSNLQGSTEAFF. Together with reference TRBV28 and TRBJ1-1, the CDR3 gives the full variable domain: DVKVTQSSRYLVKRTGEKVFLECVQDMDHENMFWYRQDPGLGLRLIYFSYDVKMKEKGDIPEGYSVSREKKERFSLILESASTNQTSMYLCASSNLQGSTEAFFGQGTRLTVV.

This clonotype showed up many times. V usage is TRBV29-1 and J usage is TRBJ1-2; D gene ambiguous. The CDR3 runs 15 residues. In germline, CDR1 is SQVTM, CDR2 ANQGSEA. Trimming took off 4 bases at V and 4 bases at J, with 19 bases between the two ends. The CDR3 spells CSVVSLGSFSYGYTF. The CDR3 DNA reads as TGCAGCGTTGTATCGCTTGGGAGTTTCTCCTATGGCTACACCTTC.

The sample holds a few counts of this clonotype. CDR3 residues: CASSLAQEQYF. CDR3 bases: TGTGCCAGCAGCTTAGCGCAAGAGCAGTACTTC. The chain couples TRBV7-9 to TRBJ2-7, with D hard to call. This CDR3 has 11 residues. Trimming left V 0 bases short and J 7 bases short, with 4 bases between. The V gene's germline CDR1 is SEHNR and CDR2 FQNEAQ (reference sequence).

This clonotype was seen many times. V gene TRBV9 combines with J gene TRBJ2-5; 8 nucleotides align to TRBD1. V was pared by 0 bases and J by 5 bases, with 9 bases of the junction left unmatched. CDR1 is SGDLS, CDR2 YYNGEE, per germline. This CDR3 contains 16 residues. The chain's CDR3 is CASSVASGGFRETQYF. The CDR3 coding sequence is TGTGCCAGCAGCGTAGCGTCAGGGGGCTTCCGGGAGACCCAGTACTTC.

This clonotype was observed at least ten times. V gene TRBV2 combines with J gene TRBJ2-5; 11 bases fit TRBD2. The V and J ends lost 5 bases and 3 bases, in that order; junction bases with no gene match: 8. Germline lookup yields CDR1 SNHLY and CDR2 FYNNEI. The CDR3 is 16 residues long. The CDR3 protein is CASSPGTSGLKETQYF. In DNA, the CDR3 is TGTGCCAGCAGTCCTGGGACTAGCGGACTGAAAGAGACCCAGTACTTC. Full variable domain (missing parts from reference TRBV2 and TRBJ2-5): EPEVTQTPSHQVTQMGQEVILRCVPISNHLYFYWYRQILGQKVEFLVSFYNNEISEKSEIFDDQFSVERPDGSNFTLKIRSTKLEDSAMYFCASSPGTSGLKETQYFGPGTRLLVL.

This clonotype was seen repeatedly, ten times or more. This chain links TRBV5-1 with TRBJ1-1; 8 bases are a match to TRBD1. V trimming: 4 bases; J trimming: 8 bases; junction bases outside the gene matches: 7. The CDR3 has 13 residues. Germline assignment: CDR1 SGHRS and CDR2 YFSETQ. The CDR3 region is CASSPLGQAEAFF. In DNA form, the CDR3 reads TGCGCCAGCAGCCCCTTGGGACAGGCAGAAGCTTTCTTT.

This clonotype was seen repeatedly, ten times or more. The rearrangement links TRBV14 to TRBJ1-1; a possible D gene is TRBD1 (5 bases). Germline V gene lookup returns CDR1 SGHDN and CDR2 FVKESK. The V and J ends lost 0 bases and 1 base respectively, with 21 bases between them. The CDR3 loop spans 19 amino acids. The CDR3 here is CASSQELAFVQGWNTEAFF. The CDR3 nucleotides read TGTGCCAGCAGCCAAGAACTAGCCTTTGTTCAGGGTTGGAACACTGAAGCTTTCTTT.

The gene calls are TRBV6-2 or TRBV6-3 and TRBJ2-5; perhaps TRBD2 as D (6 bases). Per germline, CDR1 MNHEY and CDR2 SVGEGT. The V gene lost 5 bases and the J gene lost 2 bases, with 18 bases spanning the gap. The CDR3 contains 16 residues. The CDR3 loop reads CASSPIAGLPQETQYF. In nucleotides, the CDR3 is TGTGCCAGCAGTCCTATCGCGGGGCTTCCTCAAGAGACCCAGTACTTC.

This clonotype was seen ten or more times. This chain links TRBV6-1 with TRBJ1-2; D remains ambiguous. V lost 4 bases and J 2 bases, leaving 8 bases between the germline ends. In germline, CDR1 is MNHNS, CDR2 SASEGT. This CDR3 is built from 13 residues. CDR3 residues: CASSGRKNYGYTF. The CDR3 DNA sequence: TGTGCCAGCAGTGGAAGGAAGAACTATGGCTACACCTTC.

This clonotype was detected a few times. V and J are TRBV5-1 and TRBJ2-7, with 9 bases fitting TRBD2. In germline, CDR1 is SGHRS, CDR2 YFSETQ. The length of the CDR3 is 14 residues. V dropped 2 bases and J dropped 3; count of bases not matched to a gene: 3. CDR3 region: CASSFGAGGYEQYF. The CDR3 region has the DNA TGCGCCAGCAGCTTCGGAGCGGGGGGCTACGAGCAGTACTTC.

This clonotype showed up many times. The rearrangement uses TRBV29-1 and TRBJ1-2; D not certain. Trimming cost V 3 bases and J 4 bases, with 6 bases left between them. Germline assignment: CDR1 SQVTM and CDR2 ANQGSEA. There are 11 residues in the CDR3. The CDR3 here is CSVDGFYGYTF. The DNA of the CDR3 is TGCAGCGTTGACGGGTTCTATGGCTACACCTTC.

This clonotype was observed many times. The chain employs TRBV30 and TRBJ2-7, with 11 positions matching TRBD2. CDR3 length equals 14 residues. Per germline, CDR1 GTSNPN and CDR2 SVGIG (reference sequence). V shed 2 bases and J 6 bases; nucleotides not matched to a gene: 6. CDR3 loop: CAWSTLAGALEQYF. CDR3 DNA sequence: TGTGCCTGGAGTACACTAGCGGGAGCTCTCGAGCAGTACTTC. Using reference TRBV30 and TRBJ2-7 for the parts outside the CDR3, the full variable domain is SQTIHQWPATLVQPVGSPLSLECTVEGTSNPNLYWYRQAAGRGLQLLFYSVGIGQISSEVPQNLSASRPQDRQFILSSKKLLLSDSGFYLCAWSTLAGALEQYFGPGTRLTVT.

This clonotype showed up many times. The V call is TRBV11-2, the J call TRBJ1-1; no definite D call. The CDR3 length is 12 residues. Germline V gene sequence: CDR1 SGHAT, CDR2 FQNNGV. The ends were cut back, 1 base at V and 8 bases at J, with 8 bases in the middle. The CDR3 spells CASSLVRGEAFF. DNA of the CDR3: TGTGCCAGCAGCTTAGTACGGGGAGAAGCTTTCTTT.

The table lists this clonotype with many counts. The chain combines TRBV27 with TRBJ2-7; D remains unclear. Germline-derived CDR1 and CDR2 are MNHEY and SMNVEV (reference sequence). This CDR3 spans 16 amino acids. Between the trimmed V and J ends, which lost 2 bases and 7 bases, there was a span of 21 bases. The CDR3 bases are TGTGCCAGCAGTTTACCCCCAGTGTGGTACCACCTGGAGCAGTACTTC. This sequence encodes CASSLPPVWYHLEQYF.

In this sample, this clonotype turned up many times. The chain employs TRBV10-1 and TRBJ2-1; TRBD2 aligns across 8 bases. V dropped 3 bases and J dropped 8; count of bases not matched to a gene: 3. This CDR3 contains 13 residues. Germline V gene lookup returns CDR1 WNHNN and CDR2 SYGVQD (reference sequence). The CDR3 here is CASSDRGGHEQFF. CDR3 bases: TGCGCCAGCAGTGACCGGGGGGGCCATGAGCAGTTCTTC.

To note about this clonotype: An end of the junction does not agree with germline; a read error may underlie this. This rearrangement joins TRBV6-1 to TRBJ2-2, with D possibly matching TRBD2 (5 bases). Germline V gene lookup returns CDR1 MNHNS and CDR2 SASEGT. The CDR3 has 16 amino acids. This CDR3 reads CASSPLGTANTGELCF. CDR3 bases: TGTGCCAGCAGTCCCCTGGGTACAGCGAACACCGGGGAGCTGTGTTTT.

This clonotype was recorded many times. The CDR3 reads CSASAVEQGATYEQYF. The CDR3 nucleotides read TGCAGTGCTAGCGCGGTCGAACAGGGGGCAACGTACGAGCAGTACTTC. The chain combines TRBV20-1 with TRBJ2-7; 9 nucleotides align to TRBD1. Trimming took 3 bases from V and 4 from J; bases not matched to a gene: 13. Per germline, CDR1 DFQATT and CDR2 SNEGSKA (reference sequence). The CDR3 loop spans 16 amino acids.

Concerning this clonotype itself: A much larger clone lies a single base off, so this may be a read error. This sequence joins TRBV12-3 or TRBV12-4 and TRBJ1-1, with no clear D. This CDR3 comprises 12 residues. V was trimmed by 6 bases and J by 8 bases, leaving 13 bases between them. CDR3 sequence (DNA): TGTGCCAGCAGCCACCCGGCGAGGGAAGCTTTCTTT. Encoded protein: CASSHPAREAFF.

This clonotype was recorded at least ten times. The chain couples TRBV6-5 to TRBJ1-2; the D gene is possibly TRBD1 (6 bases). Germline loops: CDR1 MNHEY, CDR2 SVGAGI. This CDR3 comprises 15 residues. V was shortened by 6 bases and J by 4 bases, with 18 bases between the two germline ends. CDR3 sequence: CASRTNRENGYGYTF. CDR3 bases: TGTGCCAGCAGAACCAACAGGGAGAACGGCTATGGCTACACCTTC.

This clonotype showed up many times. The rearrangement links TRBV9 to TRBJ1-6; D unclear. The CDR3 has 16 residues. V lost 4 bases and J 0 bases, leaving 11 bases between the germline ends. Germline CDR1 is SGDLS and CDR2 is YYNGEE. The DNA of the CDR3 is TGTGCCAGCAGCCCCCGAGCCAGCTCCTATAATTCACCCCTCCACTTT. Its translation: CASSPRASSYNSPLHF.

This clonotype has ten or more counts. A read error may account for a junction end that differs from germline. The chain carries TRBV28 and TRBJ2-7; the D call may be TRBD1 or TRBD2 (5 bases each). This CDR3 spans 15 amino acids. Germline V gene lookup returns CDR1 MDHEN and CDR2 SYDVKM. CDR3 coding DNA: TGTGTCAGCAGTTGGGCTGGGACGGGCGTCTACGAGCAGTACTTC. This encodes CVSSWAGTGVYEQYF.

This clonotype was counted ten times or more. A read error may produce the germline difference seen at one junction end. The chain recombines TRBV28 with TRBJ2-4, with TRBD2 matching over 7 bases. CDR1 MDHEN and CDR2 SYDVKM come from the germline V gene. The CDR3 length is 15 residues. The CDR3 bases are TGTGCCAGCAGTTTAGGGCGGGGGAGCCAAAACACTCAGTACTTC. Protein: CASSLGRGSQNTQYF.

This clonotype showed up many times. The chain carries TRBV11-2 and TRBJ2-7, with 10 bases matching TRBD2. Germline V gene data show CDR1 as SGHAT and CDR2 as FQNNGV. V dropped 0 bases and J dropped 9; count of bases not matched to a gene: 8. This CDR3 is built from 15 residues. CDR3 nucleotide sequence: TGTGCCAGCAGCTTAGATACTAGCGGGGCTAGGGGGCAGTACTTC. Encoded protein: CASSLDTSGARGQYF.

CDR3 sequence reads: CASSLGWTPSDYEQYF. The DNA for the CDR3 is TGCGCCAGCAGCTTGGGTTGGACCCCATCAGACTACGAGCAGTACTTC. J is TRBJ2-7 and V is TRBV5-1, with D hard to call. Trimming pared 0 bases from V and 3 bases from J, leaving 16 bases between. The CDR3 is made up of 16 amino acids. Germline V gives CDR1 SGHRS, CDR2 YFSETQ.